What follows is one T cell receptor (beta chain) and its context. Antigen unknown. This sequence may be a read error, since a much larger clone differs from it by one base. This specimen includes other DNA sequences encoding the same CDR3. These data originate in a study of shared clonotypes between healthy human individuals. Study summary: For every donor, three CD4 naive, three CD4 memory, two CD8 naive and one CD8 memory plates were used. Study-level findings and limits: It was observed that 5% to 6% of naive CD4 clonotypes were shared across several donors.

The CDR3 length is 15 residues. The germline V gene encodes CDR1 SGHRS and CDR2 YFSETQ. J gave up 8 bases and V 3 bases, and 2 bases lay outside the gene matches. Sorted subsets were amplified in replicate PCRs using 200 ng DNA, some 31,000 T cell genomes. The assay was immunoSEQ multiplex PCR, and TCRdb's table has in-frame clones only and misses some. The top ten hold around 1.6% of the sample, which has hundreds of thousands of clones, 74% seen once. The source of this sequence is a woman aged 25-40 years in good health. This chain uses TRBV5-1 with TRBJ2-1, with TRBD2 identical over 16 bases. The sample comprised memory CD4+ T cells sorted from blood. Subset here: CD45RA-negative fraction. CDR3 amino acids: CASSSGLAGGDEQFF. Written as DNA, the CDR3 is TGCGCCAGCAGCTCGGGACTAGCGGGAGGGGATGAGCAGTTCTTC.